These 11 T cell receptor beta chains were sequenced from one sample in a study of chemoradiotherapy in HPV16-positive cancers. Sequenced by immunoSEQ multiplex PCR; TCRdb stores in-frame clones only, minus some. The sample includes about 68,000 clones, 85% to 90% of them seen just once. Source: blood, taken from a patient who underwent chemoradiotherapy. These TCRs come from a human donor with HPV-associated anogenital cancer.

The V call is TRBV13, the J call TRBJ2-1; D not certain. Germline CDR1 reads PRHDT; CDR2 reads FYEKMQ (reference sequence). V gave up 5 bases and J gave up 8 bases, with 13 bases separating them. The CDR3 is made up of 13 amino acids. CDR3 sequence: CASSQQHEDEQFF. The DNA of the CDR3 is TGTGCCAGCAGCCAACAACATGAGGATGAGCAGTTCTTC.

This rearrangement joins TRBV19 to TRBJ2-3; D gene uncertain. Trimming removed 3 bases from V and 4 bases from J, with 2 bases in between. Germline CDR1 LNHDA, CDR2 SQIVND (reference sequence). The CDR3 totals 11 residues. CDR3 bases: TGTGCCAGTAGTATGTCAGATACGCAGTATTTT. It encodes CASSMSDTQYF. The variable domain in full, with the rest retrieved from reference TRBV19 and TRBJ2-3, is DGGITQSPKYLFRKEGQNVTLSCEQNLNHDAMYWYRQDPGQGLRLIYYSQIVNDFQKGDIAEGYSVSREKKESFPLTVTSAQKNPTAFYLCASSMSDTQYFGPGTRLTVL.

The chain's CDR3 is CASSLAGTSYEQYF. The DNA for the CDR3 is TGTGCCAGCAGCTTAGCCGGGACGAGCTACGAGCAGTACTTC. The chain combines TRBV7-9 with TRBJ2-7; possibly TRBD1 or TRBD2 for D (5 bases each). The CDR3 runs 14 residues. V was trimmed by 0 bases and J by 3 bases, leaving 9 bases between them. CDR1 is SEHNR, CDR2 FQNEAQ, per germline (reference sequence).

V is TRBV19 and J is TRBJ1-4; D remains ambiguous. The germline V gene has CDR1 LNHDA and CDR2 SQIVND (reference sequence). V gave up 1 base and J gave up 7 bases, with 7 bases separating them. There are 13 residues in the CDR3. The CDR3 reads CASSIGALEKLFF. Here the CDR3 DNA reads TGTGCCAGTAGTATAGGAGCGCTTGAAAAACTGTTTTTT.

This clone was detected many times. This chain joins TRBV6-4 and TRBJ2-1, with 10 bases matching TRBD2. This CDR3 spans 16 amino acids. With V trimmed by 4 bases and J by 0 bases, 3 bases remained unmatched. Germline V gives CDR1 MRHNA, CDR2 SNTAGT. The CDR3: CASSALAGGSYNEQFF. CDR3 bases: TGTGCCAGCAGTGCCTTAGCGGGAGGCTCCTACAATGAGCAGTTCTTC.

This sequence joins TRBV10-3 and TRBJ1-1, with 11 bases that match TRBD1. The junction had 13 bases not matched to a gene; V was cut back by 4 bases and J by 6 bases. The CDR3 is made up of 17 amino acids. The germline V gene has CDR1 ENHRY and CDR2 SYGVKD. The CDR3 nucleotides read TGTGCCATCAGTGCGATAAGAGGACAGGGGGCGGGCGCTGAAGCTTTCTTT. The encoded protein is CAISAIRGQGAGAEAFF.

The chain has TRBV6-6 and TRBJ2-7; possible D gene TRBD1, 5 bases. This CDR3 comprises 15 residues. V lost 6 bases and J 0 bases, leaving 15 bases between the germline ends. Looked up from germline, CDR1 is MNHNY and CDR2 is SVGAGI (reference sequence). The CDR3 here is CASSRQIPNSYEQYF. CDR3 sequence (DNA): TGTGCCAGCAGCCGACAGATACCCAACTCCTACGAGCAGTACTTC.

This clone was counted a single time. V gene TRBV5-6 combines with J gene TRBJ2-4; TRBD1 is a possible D gene (5 bases). Germline V gene lookup returns CDR1 SGHDT and CDR2 YYEEEE. Trimming stripped 0 bases from V and 2 bases from J, with 15 bases between. CDR3 length: 17 residues. The CDR3 region has the DNA TGTGCCAGCAGCTTGGTAATAGGGGATGGAACCAAAAACATTCAGTACTTC. Protein sequence: CASSLVIGDGTKNIQYF.

The V gene is TRBV19, the J gene TRBJ1-1, with 9 positions matching TRBD1. The ends lost 5 bases at V and 1 base at J; junction bases unmatched: 5. The length of the CDR3 is 15 residues. The germline CDR1 and CDR2 sequences are LNHDA and SQIVND (reference sequence). The CDR3 bases are TGTGCCAGTAGTCTCATGACAGGGGGGAACACTGAAGCTTTCTTT. Translation: CASSLMTGGNTEAFF. The whole variable domain, remainder taken from reference TRBV19 and TRBJ1-1, is DGGITQSPKYLFRKEGQNVTLSCEQNLNHDAMYWYRQDPGQGLRLIYYSQIVNDFQKGDIAEGYSVSREKKESFPLTVTSAQKNPTAFYLCASSLMTGGNTEAFFGQGTRLTVV.

This clone was picked up a small number of times. This sequence joins TRBV4-1 and TRBJ1-5, with D possibly TRBD1 on 5 matching bases. Germline CDR1 is MGHRA and CDR2 is YSYEKL. The CDR3 spans 16 residues. With 0 bases removed from V and 1 base from J, the gap between germline ends came to 10 bases. CDR3 in DNA: TGCGCCAGCAGCCAAGATCCGGGGCCGAGCAATCAGCCCCAGCATTTT. Translated: CASSQDPGPSNQPQHF.

This chain connects TRBV6-5 to TRBJ2-7; 7 nucleotides agree with TRBD1. Germline trimming cut 0 bases from V and 2 bases from J; bases unmatched to any gene: 4. The CDR3 sequence is 15 residues long. Germline CDR1 MNHEY, CDR2 SVGAGI. This CDR3 reads CASSYSGTATYEQYF. The CDR3 DNA reads TGTGCCAGCAGTTACTCGGGGACAGCGACCTACGAGCAGTACTTC.